This TCR beta chain was recovered during a study of CD8+CD57+ T cells in acquired aplastic anemia. Across the study: Across the sorted CD4+ and CD8+ cells, DNA amounts averaged about 3.1 ug. Whole-study findings and limits: Patients and controls turned out to have approximately 29 CD8+ CDR3 sequences in common.

CDR3 length equals 13 residues. CDR1 is SSHAT, CDR2 FNYEAQ, per germline (reference sequence). Profiling that covered TCR beta VDJ and CDR3 relied on genomic DNA as its template. TCRdb called the reads again in MiXCR, with one record for every CDR3 protein. The sample holds under 350,000 distinct CDR3 sequences, roughly three fifths seen once. This clonotype was observed at least ten times. Its antigen is not identified. Its ends do not fully match the called genes, so a read error is possible. The TCR comes from a human donor with severe aplastic anemia or a healthy control (not recorded which). This rearrangement joins TRBV7-7 to TRBJ2-1; no definite D call. Sample: sorted CD4+, CD8+, or CD8+CD57+ T cells (not recorded which) from PBMCs. CDR3 amino acids: CASSRTIYNEQFF. The DNA for the CDR3 is TGTGCTAGCAGCCGTACTATTTACAATGAGCAGTTCTTC.